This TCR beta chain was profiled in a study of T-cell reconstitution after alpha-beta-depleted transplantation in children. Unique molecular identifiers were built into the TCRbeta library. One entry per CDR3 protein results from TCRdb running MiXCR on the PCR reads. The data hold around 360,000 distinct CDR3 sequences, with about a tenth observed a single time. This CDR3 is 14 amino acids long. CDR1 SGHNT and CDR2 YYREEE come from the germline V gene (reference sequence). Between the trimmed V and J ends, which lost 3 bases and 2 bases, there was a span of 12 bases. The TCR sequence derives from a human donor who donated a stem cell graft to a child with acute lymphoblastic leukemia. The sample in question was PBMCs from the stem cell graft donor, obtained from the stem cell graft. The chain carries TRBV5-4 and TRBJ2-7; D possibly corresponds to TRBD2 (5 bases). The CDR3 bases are TGTGCCAGCAGCTCCGAGCGGTCCACCTACGAGCAGTACTTC. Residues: CASSSERSTYEQYF.